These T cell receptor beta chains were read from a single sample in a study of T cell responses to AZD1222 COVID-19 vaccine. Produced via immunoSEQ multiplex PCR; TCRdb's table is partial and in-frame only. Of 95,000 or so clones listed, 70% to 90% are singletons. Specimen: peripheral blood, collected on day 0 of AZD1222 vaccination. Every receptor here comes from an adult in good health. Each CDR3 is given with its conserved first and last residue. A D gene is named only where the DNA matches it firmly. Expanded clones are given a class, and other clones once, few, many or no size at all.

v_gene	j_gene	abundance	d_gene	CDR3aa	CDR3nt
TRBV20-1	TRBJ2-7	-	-	CSARSDYEQYF	TGCAGTGCAAGGTCCGACTACGAGCAGTACTTC
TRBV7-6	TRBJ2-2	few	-	CASSLARANTGELFF	TGTGCCAGCAGCTTAGCCAGGGCTAACACCGGGGAGCTGTTTTTT
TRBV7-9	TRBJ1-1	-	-	CASSLGREAFF	TGTGCCAGCAGCTTGGGCCGGGAAGCTTTCTTT
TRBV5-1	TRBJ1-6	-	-	CASSGTTASSYNSPLHF	TGCGCCAGCAGCGGAACGACGGCTAGCTCCTATAATTCACCCCTCCACTTT
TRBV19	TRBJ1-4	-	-	CASSIDSRTEEKLFF	TGTGCCAGTAGTATAGACTCAAGGACAGAAGAAAAACTGTTTTTT
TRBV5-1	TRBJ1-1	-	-	CASSFWPLRTEAFF	TGCGCCAGCAGCTTTTGGCCGCTACGGACTGAAGCTTTCTTT
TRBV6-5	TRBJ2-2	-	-	CASSPRGRNTGELFF	TGTGCCAGCAGTCCCCGGGGCCGGAACACCGGGGAGCTGTTTTTT
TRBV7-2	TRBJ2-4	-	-	CASSGPGLGKNIQYF	TGTGCCAGCAGCGGCCCGGGACTGGGCAAAAACATTCAGTACTTC
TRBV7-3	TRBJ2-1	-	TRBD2	CASSLTSGGFEQFF	TGTGCCAGCAGCTTAACTAGCGGGGGTTTTGAGCAGTTCTTC
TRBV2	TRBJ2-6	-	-	CASSEALRGTFGTGANVLTF	TGTGCCAGCAGTGAAGCGCTTCGGGGCACGTTCGGGACCGGGGCCAACGTCCTGACTTTC
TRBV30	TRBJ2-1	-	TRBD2	CAWSPKRGGMLGEQFF	TGTGCCTGGAGTCCCAAGCGGGGGGGGATGTTGGGTGAGCAGTTCTTC
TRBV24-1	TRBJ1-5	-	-	CATSDPPRGPQHF	TGTGCCACCAGTGATCCGCCGCGGGGGCCCCAGCATTTT
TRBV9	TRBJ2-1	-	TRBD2	CASSQAPGLAGGSSSYNEQFF	TGTGCCAGCAGCCAAGCACCGGGACTAGCGGGGGGTTCCAGCTCCTACAATGAGCAGTTCTTC
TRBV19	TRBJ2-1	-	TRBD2	CASSIGTSGGAGYEQFF	TGTGCCAGTAGTATCGGGACTAGCGGGGGGGCAGGGTATGAGCAGTTCTTC
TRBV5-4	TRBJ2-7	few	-	CASSVGSRLGYEQYF	TGTGCCAGCAGCGTGGGGAGCAGGTTAGGCTACGAGCAGTACTTC
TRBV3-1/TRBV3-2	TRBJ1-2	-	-	CASSQRDRGSTF	TGTGCCAGCAGCCAGCGTGATAGGGGCTCCACCTTC
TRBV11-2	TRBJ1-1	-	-	CASSLDQGVNTEAFF	TGTGCCAGCAGCTTAGATCAGGGCGTGAACACTGAAGCTTTCTTT
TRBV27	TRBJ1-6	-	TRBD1	CASRSTGLNSPLHF	TGTGCCAGCAGATCGACAGGGTTGAATTCACCCCTCCACTTT
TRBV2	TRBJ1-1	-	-	CASRAVGGTEAFF	TGTGCCAGCAGGGCAGTGGGGGGCACTGAAGCTTTCTTT